This TCR beta chain is drawn from a study of T cells in Graves' hyperthyroidism and ophthalmopathy. A remark on this clonotype: Its antigen is currently unknown.

Amplification of TCR beta CDR3 regions was performed using RNA transcripts as template. First-round RT-PCR targeting the TCR CDR3 was performed with the HTBI primer set. TCRdb called the multiplex PCR reads again in MiXCR, with one record for every CDR3 protein. In the table there are some 740,000 distinct CDR3 sequences, 14% of which are singletons. Study results and limitations: The model's output predicted ophthalmopathy at a median of around 6.9 months prior to onset.

This sequence was found in a woman aged 18-29 years with Graves' hyperthyroidism. Sequenced: blood.

CDR3 in DNA: TGTGCCACCAGCAGAGGTATCGTAGAGCAGTTCTTC. This gives the protein CATSRGIVEQFF. The rearrangement uses TRBV15 and TRBJ2-1; D unresolved. The V and J ends lost 1 base and 10 bases respectively, with 8 bases between them. The CDR3 runs 12 residues. The germline CDR1 and CDR2 sequences are LNHNV and YYDKDF (reference sequence).